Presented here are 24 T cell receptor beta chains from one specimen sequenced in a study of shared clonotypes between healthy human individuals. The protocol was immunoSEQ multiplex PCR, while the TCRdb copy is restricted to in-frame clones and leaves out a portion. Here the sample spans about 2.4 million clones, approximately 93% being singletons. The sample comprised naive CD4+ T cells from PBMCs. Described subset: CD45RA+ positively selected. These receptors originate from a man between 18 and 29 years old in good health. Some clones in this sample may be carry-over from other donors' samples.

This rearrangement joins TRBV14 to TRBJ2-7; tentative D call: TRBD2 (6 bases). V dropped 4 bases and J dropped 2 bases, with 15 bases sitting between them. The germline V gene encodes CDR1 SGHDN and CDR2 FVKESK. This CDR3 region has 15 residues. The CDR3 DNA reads TGTGCCAGCAGCCGAGTCGGGGGACCACCCTACGAGCAGTACTTC. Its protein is CASSRVGGPPYEQYF.

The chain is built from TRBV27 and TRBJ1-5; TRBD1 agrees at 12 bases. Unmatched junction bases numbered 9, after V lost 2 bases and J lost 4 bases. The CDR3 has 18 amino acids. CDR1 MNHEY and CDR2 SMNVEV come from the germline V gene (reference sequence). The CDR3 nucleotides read TGTGCCAGCAGTTTAACAAAGGGACAGGGGGCAGGAAATCAGCCCCAGCATTTT. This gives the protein CASSLTKGQGAGNQPQHF.

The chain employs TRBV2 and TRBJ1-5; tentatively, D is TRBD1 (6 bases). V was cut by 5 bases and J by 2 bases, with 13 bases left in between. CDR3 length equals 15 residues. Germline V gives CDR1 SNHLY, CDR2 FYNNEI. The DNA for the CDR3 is TGTGCCAGCAGTAGACAGGAAATAGGCAATCAGCCCCAGCATTTT. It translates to CASSRQEIGNQPQHF.

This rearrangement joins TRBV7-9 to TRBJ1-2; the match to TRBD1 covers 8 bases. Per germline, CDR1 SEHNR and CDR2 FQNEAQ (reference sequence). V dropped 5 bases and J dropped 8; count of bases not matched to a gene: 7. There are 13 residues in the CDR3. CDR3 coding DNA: TGTGCCAGCAGCCTACAGGGGGTTGCGGGCTACACCTTC. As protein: CASSLQGVAGYTF.

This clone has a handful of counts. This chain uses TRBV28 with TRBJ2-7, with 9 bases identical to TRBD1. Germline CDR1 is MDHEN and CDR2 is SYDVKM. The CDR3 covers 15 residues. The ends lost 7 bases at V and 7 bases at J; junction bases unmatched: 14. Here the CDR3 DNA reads TGTGCCAGCAAAAACCCCGGGACAGGGTTGGGGGAGCAGTACTTC. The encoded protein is CASKNPGTGLGEQYF.

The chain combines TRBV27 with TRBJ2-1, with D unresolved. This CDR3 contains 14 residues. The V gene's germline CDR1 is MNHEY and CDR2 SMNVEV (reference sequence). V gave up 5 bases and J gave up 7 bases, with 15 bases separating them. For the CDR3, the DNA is TGTGCCAGCAGTGGTGGTTGGGATCCAAATGAGCAGTTCTTC. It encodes CASSGGWDPNEQFF.

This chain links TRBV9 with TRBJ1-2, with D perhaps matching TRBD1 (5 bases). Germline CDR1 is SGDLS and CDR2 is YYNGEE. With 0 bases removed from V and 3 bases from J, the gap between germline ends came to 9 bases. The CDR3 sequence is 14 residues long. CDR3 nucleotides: TGTGCCAGCAGCGTAGATCCGACAGACTATGGCTACACCTTC. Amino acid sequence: CASSVDPTDYGYTF.

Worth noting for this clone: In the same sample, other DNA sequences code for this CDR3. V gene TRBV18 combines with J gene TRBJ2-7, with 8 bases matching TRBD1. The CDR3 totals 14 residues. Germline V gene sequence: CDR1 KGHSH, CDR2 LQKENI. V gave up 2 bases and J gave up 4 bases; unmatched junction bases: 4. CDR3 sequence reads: CASSPADRGYEQYF. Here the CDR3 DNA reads TGTGCCAGCTCACCAGCCGACAGGGGTTACGAGCAGTACTTC.

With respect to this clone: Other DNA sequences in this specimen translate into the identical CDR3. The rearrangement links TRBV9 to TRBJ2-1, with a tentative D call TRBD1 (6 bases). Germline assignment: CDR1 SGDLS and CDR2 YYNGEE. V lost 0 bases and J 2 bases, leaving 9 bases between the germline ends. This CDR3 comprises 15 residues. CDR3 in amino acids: CASSVATGTYNEQFF. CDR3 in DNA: TGTGCCAGCAGCGTAGCTACAGGGACCTACAATGAGCAGTTCTTC. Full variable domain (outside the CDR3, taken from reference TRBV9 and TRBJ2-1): DSGVTQTPKHLITATGQRVTLRCSPRSGDLSVYWYQQSLDQGLQFLIQYYNGEERAKGNILERFSAQQFPDLHSELNLSSLELGDSALYFCASSVATGTYNEQFFGPGTRLTVL.

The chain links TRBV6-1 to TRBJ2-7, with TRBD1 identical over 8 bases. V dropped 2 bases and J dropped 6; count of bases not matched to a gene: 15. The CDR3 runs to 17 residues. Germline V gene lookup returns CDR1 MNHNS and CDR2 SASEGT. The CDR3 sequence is CASSERDEETGVTEQYF. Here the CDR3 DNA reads TGTGCCAGCAGTGAACGGGATGAGGAGACAGGGGTTACCGAGCAGTACTTC.

DNA for the CDR3: TGTGCCAGCAATTTACGTAACGCGAACACCGGGGAGCTGTTTTTT. Translation gives CASNLRNANTGELFF. This sequence joins TRBV6-5 and TRBJ2-2; D is ambiguous. CDR1 MNHEY and CDR2 SVGAGI come from the germline V gene. The CDR3 has 15 residues. Trimming shortened V by 7 bases and J by 0 bases, and 12 bases separated the two germline ends.

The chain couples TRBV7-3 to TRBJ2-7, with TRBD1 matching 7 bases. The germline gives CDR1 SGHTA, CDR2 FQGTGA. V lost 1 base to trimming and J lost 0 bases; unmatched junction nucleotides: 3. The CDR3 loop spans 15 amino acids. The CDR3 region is CASSLRSGGSYEQYF. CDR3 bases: TGTGCCAGCAGCTTAAGGTCAGGGGGCTCCTACGAGCAGTACTTC. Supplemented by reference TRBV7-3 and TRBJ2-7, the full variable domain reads GAGVSQTPSNKVTEKGKYVELRCDPISGHTALYWYRQSLGQGPEFLIYFQGTGAADDSGLPNDRFFAVRPEGSVSTLKIQRTERGDSAVYLCASSLRSGGSYEQYFGPGTRLTVT.

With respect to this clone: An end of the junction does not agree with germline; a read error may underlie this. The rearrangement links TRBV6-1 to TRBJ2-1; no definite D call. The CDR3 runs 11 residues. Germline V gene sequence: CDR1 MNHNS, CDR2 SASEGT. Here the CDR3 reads CASREAGEQFF. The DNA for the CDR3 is TGTGCCAGCCGTGAGGCAGGAGAGCAGTTCTTC.

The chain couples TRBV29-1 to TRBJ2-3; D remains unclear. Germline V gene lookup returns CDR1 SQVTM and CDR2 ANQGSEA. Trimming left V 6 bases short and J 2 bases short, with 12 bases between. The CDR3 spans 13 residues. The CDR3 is CSVKSEVTDTQYF. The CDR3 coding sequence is TGCAGCGTGAAATCGGAAGTCACAGATACGCAGTATTTT.

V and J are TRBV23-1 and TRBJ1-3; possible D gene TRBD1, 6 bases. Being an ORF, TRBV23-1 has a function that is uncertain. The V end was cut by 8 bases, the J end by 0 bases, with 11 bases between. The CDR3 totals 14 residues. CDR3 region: CASGQLPSGNTIYF. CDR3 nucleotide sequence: TGCGCCAGCGGACAGTTGCCCTCTGGAAACACCATATATTTT.

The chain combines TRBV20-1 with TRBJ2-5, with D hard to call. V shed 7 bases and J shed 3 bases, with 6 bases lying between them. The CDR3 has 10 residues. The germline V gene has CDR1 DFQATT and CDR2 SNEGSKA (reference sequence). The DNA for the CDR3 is TGCAGTGTAGAGGAAGAGACCCAGTACTTC. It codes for CSVEEETQYF.

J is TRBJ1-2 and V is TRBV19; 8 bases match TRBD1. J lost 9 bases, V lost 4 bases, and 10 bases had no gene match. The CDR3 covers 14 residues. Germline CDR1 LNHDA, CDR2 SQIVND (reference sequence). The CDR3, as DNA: TGTGCCAGTAGTACGAGGACAGGGAGTGTAAGCTACACCTTC. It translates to CASSTRTGSVSYTF.

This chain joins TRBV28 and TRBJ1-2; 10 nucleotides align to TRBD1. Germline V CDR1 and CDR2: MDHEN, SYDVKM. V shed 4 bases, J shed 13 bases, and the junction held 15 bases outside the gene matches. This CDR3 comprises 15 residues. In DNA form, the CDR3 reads TGTGCCAGCAGTTCGGGACAGGGGAGACATCTTCGTGGCACCTTC. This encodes CASSSGQGRHLRGTF.

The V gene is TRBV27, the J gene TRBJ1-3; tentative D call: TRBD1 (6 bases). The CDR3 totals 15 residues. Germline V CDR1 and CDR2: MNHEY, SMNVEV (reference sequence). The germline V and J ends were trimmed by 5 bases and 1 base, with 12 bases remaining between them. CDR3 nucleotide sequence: TGTGCCAGCAGTATAAGAGGACAGTCTGGAAACACCATATATTTT. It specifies CASSIRGQSGNTIYF.

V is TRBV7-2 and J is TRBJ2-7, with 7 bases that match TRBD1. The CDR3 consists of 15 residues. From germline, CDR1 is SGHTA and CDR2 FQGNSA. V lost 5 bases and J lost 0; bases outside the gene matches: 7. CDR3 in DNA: TGTGCCAGCAGCCCAAACAGGGGCGGCTCCTACGAGCAGTACTTC. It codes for CASSPNRGGSYEQYF.

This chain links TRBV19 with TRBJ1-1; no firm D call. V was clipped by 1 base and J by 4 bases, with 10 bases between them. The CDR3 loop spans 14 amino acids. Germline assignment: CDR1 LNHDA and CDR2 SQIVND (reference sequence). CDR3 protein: CASSIGQRLTEAFF. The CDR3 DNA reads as TGTGCCAGTAGTATAGGGCAGCGACTCACTGAAGCTTTCTTT.

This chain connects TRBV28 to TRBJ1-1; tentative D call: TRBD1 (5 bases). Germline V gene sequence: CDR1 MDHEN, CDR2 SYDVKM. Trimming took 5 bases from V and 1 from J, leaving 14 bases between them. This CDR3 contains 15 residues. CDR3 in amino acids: CASSGPGAKNTEAFF. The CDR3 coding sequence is TGTGCCAGCAGTGGCCCCGGGGCCAAGAACACTGAAGCTTTCTTT.

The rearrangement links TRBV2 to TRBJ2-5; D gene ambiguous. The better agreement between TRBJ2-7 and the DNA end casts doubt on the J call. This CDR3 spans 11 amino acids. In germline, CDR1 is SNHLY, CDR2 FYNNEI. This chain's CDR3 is CASSGLYEQYF. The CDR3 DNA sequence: TGTGCCAGCAGCGGCCTCTACGAGCAGTACTTC.

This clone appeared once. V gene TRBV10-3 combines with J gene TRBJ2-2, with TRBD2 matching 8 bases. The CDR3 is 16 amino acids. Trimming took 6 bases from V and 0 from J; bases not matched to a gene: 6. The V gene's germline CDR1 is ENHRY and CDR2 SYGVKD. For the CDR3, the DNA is TGTGCCATCAGCGAACGTAGCGGGACGAACACCGGGGAGCTGTTTTTT. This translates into CAISERSGTNTGELFF.